These 18 T cell receptor beta chains share one sample of origin, sequenced in a study of T cells in Graves' hyperthyroidism and ophthalmopathy. The CDR3 regions of TCR beta were amplified from RNA transcripts. The HTBI primer set served for first-round RT-PCR of the TCR CDR3. MiXCR, applied by TCRdb to the multiplex PCR reads, yields one record per CDR3 protein. This table holds over 500,000 distinct CDR3 sequences, less than 15% found once. Sequenced sample: blood. The receptors here all came from a woman aged 40 to 55 with Graves' hyperthyroidism.

This clonotype was counted only a few times. This chain uses TRBV6-1 with TRBJ2-2; 8 positions agree with TRBD2. This CDR3 has 18 amino acids. V lost 5 bases, J lost 4 bases, and 15 bases stayed unmatched. Germline assignment: CDR1 MNHNS and CDR2 SASEGT. The CDR3 bases are TGTGCCAGCAGTCCTGGGGGAGCGGGAGAGTGGAGCACCGGGGAGCTGTTTTTT. Translation: CASSPGGAGEWSTGELFF.

This clonotype was seen at least ten times. The chain combines TRBV15 with TRBJ1-1; 9 bases match TRBD1. CDR1 is LNHNV, CDR2 YYDKDF, per germline (reference sequence). Losses at the gene ends were 3 bases for V and 6 bases for J; bases not matched to a gene: 8. The CDR3 has 15 residues. CDR3 sequence (DNA): TGTGCCACCAGCAGGGAGACAGGGGGGTGGGCTGAAGCTTTCTTT. As protein: CATSRETGGWAEAFF.

This clonotype was seen many times. The chain links TRBV28 to TRBJ2-3, with D perhaps matching TRBD2 (5 bases). Germline V lookup: CDR1 MDHEN, CDR2 SYDVKM. The CDR3 spans 14 residues. V lost 6 bases and J 2 bases, leaving 12 bases between the germline ends. CDR3 in DNA: TGTGCCAGCAGGTCCCGGGGTTACACAGATACGCAGTATTTT. Translating gives CASRSRGYTDTQYF.

The V and J genes are TRBV5-1 and TRBJ2-1; TRBD2 matches 13 bases. Germline V CDR1 and CDR2: SGHRS, YFSETQ. V shed 3 bases, J shed 5 bases, and the junction held 5 bases outside the gene matches. This CDR3 is built from 16 residues. The CDR3, as DNA: TGCGCCAGCAGCTGGGGACTAGCGGGAAGGGACAATGAGCAGTTCTTC. Translated: CASSWGLAGRDNEQFF.

This clonotype was seen at least ten times. The rearrangement uses TRBV5-1 and TRBJ2-3; the match to TRBD2 covers 7 bases. This CDR3 is 16 amino acids long. J was trimmed by 4 bases and V by 7 bases; bases with no gene match: 15. In germline, CDR1 is SGHRS, CDR2 YFSETQ. The CDR3 region is CASHLSGREPPDTQYF. The CDR3 DNA sequence: TGCGCCAGCCACCTTAGCGGGCGGGAGCCCCCAGATACGCAGTATTTT.

Only a few counts were recorded for this clonotype. The genes are TRBV3-1 and TRBJ2-7, with 7 bases that match TRBD2. The CDR3 is 13 residues long. J gave up 6 bases and V 5 bases, and 7 bases lay outside the gene matches. Germline V gene sequence: CDR1 LGHDT, CDR2 YNNKEL (reference sequence). The CDR3 reads CASSYRTSSEQYF. Here the CDR3 DNA reads TGTGCCAGCAGCTATCGGACTAGTTCCGAGCAGTACTTC.

This clonotype was seen repeatedly, ten times or more. The chain links TRBV28 to TRBJ2-7; D remains ambiguous. V lost 6 bases and J 6 bases, leaving 12 bases between the germline ends. Germline CDR1 is MDHEN and CDR2 is SYDVKM. CDR3 length equals 12 residues. The CDR3, as DNA: TGTGCCAGCAGCGGAGCCGCCCGCGAGCAGTACTTC. Its translation is CASSGAAREQYF.

The rearrangement uses TRBV19 and TRBJ1-5, with 11 positions matching TRBD1. Germline V gives CDR1 LNHDA, CDR2 SQIVND (reference sequence). With V trimmed by 3 bases and J by 5 bases, 6 bases remained unmatched. The CDR3 runs to 16 residues. The DNA of the CDR3 is TGTGCCAGTAGTATGGTTGGACAGGGGGCTGATCAGCCCCAGCATTTT. Translation: CASSMVGQGADQPQHF. Full variable domain (remainder filled in from reference TRBV19 and TRBJ1-5): DGGITQSPKYLFRKEGQNVTLSCEQNLNHDAMYWYRQDPGQGLRLIYYSQIVNDFQKGDIAEGYSVSREKKESFPLTVTSAQKNPTAFYLCASSMVGQGADQPQHFGDGTRLSIL.

The chain is built from TRBV10-3 and TRBJ1-2; the D is unclear. Deletions cut 3 bases from V and 7 bases from J, with 30 bases between. CDR1 is ENHRY, CDR2 SYGVKD, per germline. The CDR3 covers 19 residues. DNA of the CDR3: TGTGCCATCAGTGATATGACGAAATTGTACCTCGGGGATAAGTTTGGCTACACCTTC. Translated, it gives CAISDMTKLYLGDKFGYTF.

This sequence joins TRBV4-1 and TRBJ1-1; D gene unclear. There are 14 residues in the CDR3. Germline V gene sequence: CDR1 MGHRA, CDR2 YSYEKL. V was clipped by 0 bases and J by 5 bases, with 10 bases between them. Here the CDR3 reads CASSQDRPGTEAFF. In DNA, the CDR3 is TGCGCCAGCAGCCAAGATAGGCCGGGGACTGAAGCTTTCTTT.

CDR3 protein: CASSDPDRGNYGYTF. Here the CDR3 DNA reads TGTGCCAGCAGTGACCCGGACAGGGGAAACTATGGCTACACCTTC. The rearrangement joins TRBV6-1 to TRBJ1-2; TRBD1 matches 9 bases. The germline V gene encodes CDR1 MNHNS and CDR2 SASEGT. The CDR3 spans 15 residues. The ends lost 3 bases at V and 2 bases at J; junction bases unmatched: 4.

This clonotype came up a few times. This chain uses TRBV11-2 with TRBJ2-7; 8 bases line up with TRBD1. In germline, CDR1 is SGHAT, CDR2 FQNNGV. This CDR3 has 14 amino acids. The trim removed 6 bases at V and 7 bases at J, leaving 11 bases unmatched. CDR3 DNA: TGTGCCAGCAGAAAAGGGCAGGGGGCAGATGAGCAGTACTTC. It specifies CASRKGQGADEQYF.

This clonotype was picked up many times. The chain recombines TRBV5-6 with TRBJ1-4, with D possibly being TRBD1 (6 bases). V gave up 4 bases and J gave up 7 bases, with 17 bases separating them. CDR3 length: 15 amino acids. Germline loops: CDR1 SGHDT, CDR2 YYEEEE. The CDR3 sequence: CASSERRGAGEKLFF. Here the CDR3 DNA reads TGTGCCAGCAGCGAGAGGAGGGGGGCAGGTGAAAAACTGTTTTTT.

This clonotype was recorded many times. This chain joins TRBV11-1 and TRBJ1-1; TRBD1 is a possible D gene (5 bases). The V gene's germline CDR1 is SGHAT and CDR2 FQDESV (reference sequence). The CDR3 extends over 14 amino acids. The ends were cut back, 5 bases at V and 3 bases at J, with 13 bases in the middle. In nucleotides, the CDR3 is TGTGCCAGCAGCCCCGGGGAGGGGTACACTGAAGCTTTCTTT. Translation: CASSPGEGYTEAFF.

This clonotype was counted at least ten times. The chain recombines TRBV11-3 with TRBJ2-3; a weak D match, TRBD2 (6 bases). The CDR3 sequence is 16 residues long. CDR1 and CDR2 (germline): SGHNT, YENEEA. Trimming shortened V by 5 bases and J by 0 bases, and 15 bases separated the two germline ends. The DNA for the CDR3 is TGTGCCAGCAGCCCGTCCGGGGGATCTAGCACAGATACGCAGTATTTT. Protein: CASSPSGGSSTDTQYF. The variable domain in full, completed from reference TRBV11-3 and TRBJ2-3, reads EAGVVQSPRYKIIEKKQPVAFWCNPISGHNTLYWYLQNLGQGPELLIRYENEEAVDDSQLPKDRFSAERLKGVDSTLKIQPAELGDSAVYLCASSPSGGSSTDTQYFGPGTRLTVL.

This clonotype was recorded many times. J is TRBJ1-1 and V is TRBV7-8; D gene ambiguous. Trimming stripped 4 bases from V and 1 base from J, with 16 bases between. Per germline, CDR1 SGHVS and CDR2 FQNEAQ. The CDR3 is 16 amino acids. As DNA, the CDR3 is TGTGCCAGCAGCTCCTCCCTTGGAGGGCGGAACACTGAAGCTTTCTTT. It is translated as CASSSSLGGRNTEAFF. Based on the CDR3 plus reference TRBV7-8 and TRBJ1-1, the full variable domain is GAGVSQSPRYKVAKRGQDVALRCDPISGHVSLFWYQQALGQGPEFLTYFQNEAQLDKSGLPSDRFFAERPEGSVSTLKIQRTQQEDSAVYLCASSSSLGGRNTEAFFGQGTRLTVV.

This clonotype occurred many times. This chain links TRBV28 with TRBJ2-7, with D possibly matching TRBD2 (7 bases). Trimming removed 2 bases from V and 1 base from J, with 9 bases in between. Germline V gene data show CDR1 as MDHEN and CDR2 as SYDVKM. This CDR3 comprises 14 residues. The CDR3 reads CASSLKGGSYEQYF. The CDR3 region has the DNA TGTGCCAGCAGTTTAAAGGGGGGGTCCTACGAGCAGTACTTC.

The chain couples TRBV5-1 to TRBJ2-7; possible D gene TRBD2, 7 bases. Germline lookup yields CDR1 SGHRS and CDR2 YFSETQ. V lost 4 bases to trimming and J lost 1 base, with 21 bases between them. The CDR3 has 17 amino acids. This chain's CDR3 is CASSGGRGAIESYEQYF. The DNA for the CDR3 is TGCGCCAGCAGCGGGGGACGGGGGGCAATCGAATCCTACGAGCAGTACTTC.